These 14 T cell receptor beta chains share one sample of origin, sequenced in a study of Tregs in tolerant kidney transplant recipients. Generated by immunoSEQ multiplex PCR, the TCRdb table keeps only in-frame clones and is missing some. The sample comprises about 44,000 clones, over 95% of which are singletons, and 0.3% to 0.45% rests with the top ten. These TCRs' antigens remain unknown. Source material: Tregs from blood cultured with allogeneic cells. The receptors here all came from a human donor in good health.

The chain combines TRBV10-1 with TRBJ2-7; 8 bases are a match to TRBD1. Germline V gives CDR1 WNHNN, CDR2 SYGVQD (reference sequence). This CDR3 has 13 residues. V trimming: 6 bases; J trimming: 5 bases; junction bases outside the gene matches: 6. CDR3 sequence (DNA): TGCGCCAGCAGCAGGGGGCTTATCGACGAGCAGTACTTC. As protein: CASSRGLIDEQYF.

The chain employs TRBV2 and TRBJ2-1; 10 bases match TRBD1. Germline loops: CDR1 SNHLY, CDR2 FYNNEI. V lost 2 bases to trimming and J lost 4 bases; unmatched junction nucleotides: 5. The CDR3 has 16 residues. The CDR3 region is CASSERGTGAYNEQFF. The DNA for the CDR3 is TGTGCCAGCAGTGAAAGGGGGACAGGGGCTTACAATGAGCAGTTCTTC.

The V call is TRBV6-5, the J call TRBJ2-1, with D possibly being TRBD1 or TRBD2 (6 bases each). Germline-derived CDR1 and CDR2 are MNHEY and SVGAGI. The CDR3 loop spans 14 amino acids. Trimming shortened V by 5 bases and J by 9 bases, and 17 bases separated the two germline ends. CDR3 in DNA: TGTGCCAGCAGTCGACTAGGCGGAGGGGGTGAGCAGTTCTTC. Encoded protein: CASSRLGGGGEQFF.

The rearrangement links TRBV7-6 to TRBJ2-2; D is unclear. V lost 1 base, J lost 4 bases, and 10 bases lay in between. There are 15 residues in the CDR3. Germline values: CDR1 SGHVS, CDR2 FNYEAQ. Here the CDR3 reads CASSLVQLPTGELFF. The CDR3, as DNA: TGTGCCAGCAGCTTAGTACAGTTGCCCACCGGGGAGCTGTTTTTT.

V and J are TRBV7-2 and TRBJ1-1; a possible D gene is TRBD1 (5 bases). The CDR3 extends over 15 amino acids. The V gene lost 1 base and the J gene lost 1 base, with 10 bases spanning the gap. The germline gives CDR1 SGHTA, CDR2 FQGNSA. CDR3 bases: TGTGCCAGCAGCTTAGGGAACAGGCAGAACACTGAAGCTTTCTTT. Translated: CASSLGNRQNTEAFF.

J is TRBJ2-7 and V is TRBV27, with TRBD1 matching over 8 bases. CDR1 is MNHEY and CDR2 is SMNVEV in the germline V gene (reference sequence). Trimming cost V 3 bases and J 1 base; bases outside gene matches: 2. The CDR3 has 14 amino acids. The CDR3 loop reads CASSFGTGSYEQYF. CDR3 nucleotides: TGTGCCAGCAGTTTCGGGACAGGTTCCTACGAGCAGTACTTC.

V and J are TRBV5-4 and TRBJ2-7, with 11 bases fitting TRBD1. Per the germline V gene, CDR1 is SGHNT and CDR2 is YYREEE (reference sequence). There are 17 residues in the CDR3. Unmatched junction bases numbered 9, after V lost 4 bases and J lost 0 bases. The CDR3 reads CASSPDRGQQSSYEQYF. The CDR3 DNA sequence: TGTGCCAGCAGCCCGGACAGGGGGCAGCAATCCTCCTACGAGCAGTACTTC.

The CDR3 spells CASSWGQAYGYTF. Written as DNA, the CDR3 is TGTGCCAGCAGCTGGGGGCAGGCTTATGGCTACACCTTC. The chain links TRBV5-6 to TRBJ1-2; possible D gene TRBD1, 6 bases. The CDR3 contains 13 residues. CDR1 SGHDT and CDR2 YYEEEE come from the germline V gene. Trimming removed 3 bases at V and 5 bases at J, with 11 bases between.

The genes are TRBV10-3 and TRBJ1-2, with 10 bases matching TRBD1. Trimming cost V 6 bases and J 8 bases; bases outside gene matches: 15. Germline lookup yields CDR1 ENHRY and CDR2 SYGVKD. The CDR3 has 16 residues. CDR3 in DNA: TGTGCCATCAGCGCCGGGACAGGGGTTTTGATCGGGGGCTACACCTTC. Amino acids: CAISAGTGVLIGGYTF.

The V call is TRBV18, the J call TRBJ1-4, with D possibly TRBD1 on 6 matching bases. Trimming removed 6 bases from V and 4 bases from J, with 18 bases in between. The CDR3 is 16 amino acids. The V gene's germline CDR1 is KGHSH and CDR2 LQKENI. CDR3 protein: CASSLQQDRNNEKLFF. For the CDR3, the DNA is TGTGCCAGCTCGCTTCAACAGGACAGAAATAATGAAAAACTGTTTTTT. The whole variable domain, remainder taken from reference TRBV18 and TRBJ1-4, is NAGVMQNPRHLVRRRGQEARLRCSPMKGHSHVYWYRQLPEEGLKFMVYLQKENIIDESGMPKERFSAEFPKEGPSILRIQQVVRGDSAAYFCASSLQQDRNNEKLFFGSGTQLSVL.

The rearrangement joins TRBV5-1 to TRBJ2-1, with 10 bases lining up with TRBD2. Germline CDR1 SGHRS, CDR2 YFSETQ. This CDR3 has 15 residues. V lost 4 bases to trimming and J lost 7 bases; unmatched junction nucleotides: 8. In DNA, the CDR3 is TGCGCCAGCAGCCCCCGAGCGGGGGGGAGAAATGAGCAGTTCTTC. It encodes CASSPRAGGRNEQFF.

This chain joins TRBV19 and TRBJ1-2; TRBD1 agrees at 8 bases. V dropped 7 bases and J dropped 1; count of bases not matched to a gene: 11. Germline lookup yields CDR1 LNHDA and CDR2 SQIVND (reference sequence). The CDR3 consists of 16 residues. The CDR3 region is CASTRLDRAFNYGYTF. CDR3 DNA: TGTGCCAGTACCAGATTGGACAGGGCGTTTAACTATGGCTACACCTTC.

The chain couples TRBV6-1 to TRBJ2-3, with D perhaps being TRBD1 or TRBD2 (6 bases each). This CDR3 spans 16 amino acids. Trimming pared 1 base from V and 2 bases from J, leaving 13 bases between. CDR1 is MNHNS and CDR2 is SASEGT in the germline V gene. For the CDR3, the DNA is TGTGCCAGCAGTGAAGGGTGGGGGGCCTTCACAGATACGCAGTATTTT. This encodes CASSEGWGAFTDTQYF.

The DNA for the CDR3 is TGTGCCAGCAGTTACTCTTCCCGGATGAACACTGAAGCTTTCTTT. Its protein product is CASSYSSRMNTEAFF. The chain couples TRBV6-5 to TRBJ1-1; D unresolved. The CDR3 sequence is 15 residues long. CDR1 is MNHEY and CDR2 is SVGAGI in the germline V gene. Trimming removed 0 bases at V and 0 bases at J, with 8 bases between.